This is a list of T cell receptor beta chains from one sample in a study of PD-1 blockade in classical Hodgkin lymphoma. Here immunoSEQ multiplex PCR was the method, and the copy in TCRdb shows in-frame clones only, minus some. The table includes some 24,000 clones, about 86% detected once. The material was peripheral blood mononuclear cells (PBMCs), obtained before the fourth cycle of nivolumab. All receptors derive from a human donor with classical Hodgkin lymphoma. CDR3s include the opening cysteine and the closing phenylalanine or tryptophan. The D gene is left open where the match is weak. Clone size is shown for a subset of rows, as once, few, many or a class of expanded clone.

J gene | clone size | D gene | V gene | CDR3 DNA | CDR3 protein
TRBJ2-7 | - | TRBD1 | TRBV27 | TGTGCCAGCAGTTTATCGGGACAGAGGACCCACTACGAGCAGTACTTC | CASSLSGQRTHYEQYF
TRBJ1-1 | - | - | TRBV9 | TGTGCCAGCAGCCCGACAGGTTTTCTGAACACTGAAGCTTTCTTT | CASSPTGFLNTEAFF
TRBJ1-1 | - | - | TRBV11-3 | TGTGCCAGCGCAGGGGAAATGAACACTGAAGCTTTCTTT | CASAGEMNTEAFF
TRBJ1-1 | - | TRBD1 | TRBV12-5 | TGTGCTAGTGGCCCCGGACAGGGGGGGTGGGACACTGAAGCTTTCTTT | CASGPGQGGWDTEAFF
TRBJ2-1 | - | TRBD2 | TRBV4-1 | TGCGCCAGCAGCCAAGATCCGGGGGGGCCGAGGGGTGAGCAGTTCTTC | CASSQDPGGPRGEQFF
TRBJ2-1 | few | - | TRBV25-1 | TGTGCCAGCAGTGAAAACAGGGTGGTTGGAAATGAGCAGTTCTTC | CASSENRVVGNEQFF
TRBJ1-2 | - | TRBD1 | TRBV6-6 | TGTGCCAGCAGTCTAGAGACAGGGTTTAATGGCTACACCTTC | CASSLETGFNGYTF
TRBJ1-5 | - | - | TRBV27 | TGTGCCAGCAGCCCAATCCCCGTTGGACAGTTTAGCAATCAGCCCCAGCATTTT | CASSPIPVGQFSNQPQHF
TRBJ1-2 | - | - | TRBV11-2 | TGTGCCAGCAGCTTAGACTACGGGCTTAACTATGGCTACACCTTC | CASSLDYGLNYGYTF
TRBJ2-1 | - | TRBD2 | TRBV13 | TGTGCCAGCAGCTTACCAGGGACTAGCTTATATGAGCAGTTCTTC | CASSLPGTSLYEQFF
TRBJ2-5 | - | TRBD1 | TRBV15 | TGTGCCACCAGCAGAGCGAAGGTCAGGGACAGTCAAGAGACCCAGTACTTC | CATSRAKVRDSQETQYF
TRBJ1-1 | - | - | TRBV9 | TGTGCCAGCAGCGTAGACTCGGGGGATTACACTGAAGCTTTCTTT | CASSVDSGDYTEAFF
TRBJ2-3 | - | - | TRBV7-2 | TGTGCCAGCAGCTTAGCTACGGCTACTAGCACAGATACGCAGTATTTT | CASSLATATSTDTQYF
TRBJ1-2 | - | - | TRBV27 | TGTGCCAGCAGTTTAAGCAGGGGATTAAACTATGGCTACACCTTC | CASSLSRGLNYGYTF
TRBJ2-7 | - | TRBD1 | TRBV7-2 | TGTGCCAGCAGCTCCGGCCCCCTCCCGGGACAGTCTTCCTACGAGCAGTACTTC | CASSSGPLPGQSSYEQYF
TRBJ1-1 | - | TRBD1 | TRBV7-9 | TGTGCCAGCAGCCCAAGACAGGGGGCGAACACTGAAGCTTTCTTT | CASSPRQGANTEAFF
TRBJ2-7 | few | - | TRBV27 | TGTGCCAGCAGTTTAGGGGGAGGCTACGAGCAGTACTTC | CASSLGGGYEQYF
TRBJ2-2 | - | TRBD1 | TRBV25-1 | TGTGCCAGCACCAAAGGGGTAGGGGGCAAGAACACCGGGGAGCTGTTTTTT | CASTKGVGGKNTGELFF
TRBJ1-1 | - | - | TRBV19 | TGTGCCAGTAGTATGGGGGGAAAAACTGAAGCTTTCTTT | CASSMGGKTEAFF
TRBJ1-4 | - | - | TRBV30 | TGTGCCTGGAGGCAGGATCTAACTAATGAAAAACTGTTTTTT | CAWRQDLTNEKLFF
TRBJ2-2 | - | TRBD1 | TRBV28 | TGTGCCAGCAGGGGGGACAGGGGGCGCGACGGGGAGCTGTTTTTT | CASRGDRGRDGELFF
TRBJ2-1 | - | TRBD2 | TRBV7-9 | TGTGCCAGCAGCTCCAGTGGACTAGGGTGGGAGCAGTTCTTC | CASSSSGLGWEQFF
TRBJ1-3 | - | - | TRBV21-1 | TGTGCCGCCTTCGGGGGGAGCTCTGGAAACACCATATATTTT | CAAFGGSSGNTIYF
TRBJ1-5 | few | TRBD1 | TRBV4-1 | TGCGCCAGCAGACAGGGGGTTGAGAGCAATCAGCCCCAGCATTTT | CASRQGVESNQPQHF
TRBJ1-2 | few | - | TRBV27 | TGTGCCAGCAGCTTCGTGTTGGGCGGCTATGGCTACACCTTC | CASSFVLGGYGYTF
TRBJ2-5 | - | - | TRBV5-4 | TGTGCCAGCAGCCCTGGACGATCGGGGCAAGAGACCCAGTACTTC | CASSPGRSGQETQYF
TRBJ2-2 | - | TRBD1 | TRBV7-7 | TGTGCCAGCAGCCCCACGGGACAGGCGAACACCGGGGAGCTGTTTTTT | CASSPTGQANTGELFF
TRBJ2-3 | few | - | TRBV29-1 | TGCAGCGCGCCCGGGGTGGGGAGGACAGATACGCAGTATTTT | CSAPGVGRTDTQYF
TRBJ2-4 | - | - | TRBV5-4 | TGTGCCAGCAGCTTGGAAGGTGGAGTGGAAAACATTCAGTACTTC | CASSLEGGVENIQYF
TRBJ2-7 | - | - | TRBV7-9 | TGTGCCAGCAGCCTAGGTGACTGGGCCTCCTACGAGCAGTACTTC | CASSLGDWASYEQYF
TRBJ2-5 | - | - | TRBV10-3 | TGTGCCATCAGTGAGTCGAGGCCCCAGACCCAGTACTTC | CAISESRPQTQYF
TRBJ1-1 | once | TRBD1 | TRBV7-8 | TGTGCCAGCAGCTTCGGAACAGGGGGTACTGCGAACACTGAAGCTTTCTTT | CASSFGTGGTANTEAFF
TRBJ2-5 | - | TRBD2 | TRBV9 | TGTGCCAGCAGCTCTCAGACTAGCGGGAGGGTCCAAGAGACCCAGTACTTC | CASSSQTSGRVQETQYF
TRBJ1-5 | - | TRBD1 | TRBV6-6 | TGTGCCAGCAGTTACTCGAGACAGGGCAGTCAGCCCCAGCATTTT | CASSYSRQGSQPQHF
TRBJ1-2 | - | TRBD1 | TRBV5-5 | TGTGCCAGCAGCTTCCCGGGACAGGGGGAGGTCTACACCTTC | CASSFPGQGEVYTF
TRBJ1-1 | - | - | TRBV18 | TGTGCCAGCTCACTCGGGTTCAGGAACACTGAAGCTTTCTTT | CASSLGFRNTEAFF
TRBJ1-1 | - | TRBD1 | TRBV4-1 | TGCGCCAGCAGCCAAGGGAGGAACAGGGGGTCCTCGAACACTGAAGCTTTCTTT | CASSQGRNRGSSNTEAFF
TRBJ2-4 | - | - | TRBV27 | TGTGCCAGCAGTTTTGGGGGACACGAATTAGCCAAAAACATTCAGTACTTC | CASSFGGHELAKNIQYF
TRBJ2-2 | - | - | TRBV7-3 | TGTGCCAGCAGCCAGGGGACCACCGGGGAGCTGTTTTTT | CASSQGTTGELFF
TRBJ2-1 | few | - | TRBV13 | TGTGCCAGCAGCTTAGGCGGGGGCTCCTACAATGAGCAGTTCTTC | CASSLGGGSYNEQFF
TRBJ1-2 | - | - | TRBV11-2 | TGTGCCAGCAGCTTGGTACCCGAGTATGGCTACACCTTC | CASSLVPEYGYTF
TRBJ1-5 | - | - | TRBV27 | TGTGCCAGCAGTTTGGGCGCGGGCAGCAATCAGCCCCAGCATTTT | CASSLGAGSNQPQHF
TRBJ1-1 | - | - | TRBV5-8 | TGTGCCAGCAGCTTTGGGCCTTACGGCACTGAAGCTTTCTTT | CASSFGPYGTEAFF
TRBJ1-1 | - | - | TRBV11-3 | TGTGCCAGCAGCTCGTGGGGGACTGAAGCTTTCTTT | CASSSWGTEAFF
TRBJ1-1 | few | - | TRBV4-3 | TGCGCCAGCAGCCAAGACTTGGGGCCCTGGGGAGCTTTCTTT | CASSQDLGPWGAFF
TRBJ1-5 | few | TRBD1 | TRBV18 | TGTGCCAGCTCACCTACGACAGGGAATCAGCCCCAGCATTTT | CASSPTTGNQPQHF
TRBJ2-5 | - | - | TRBV25-1 | TGTGCCAGCAGTGAATTAATACAAGAGACCCAGTACTTC | CASSELIQETQYF
TRBJ2-5 | - | TRBD2 | TRBV2 | TGTGCCAGCAACCGAATAGGACTAGGTAAAGAGACCCAGTACTTC | CASNRIGLGKETQYF
TRBJ2-5 | - | - | TRBV19 | TGTGCCAGTTCTATTATCCGCGCAGGGAAAGAGACCCAGTACTTC | CASSIIRAGKETQYF
TRBJ1-1 | - | - | TRBV6-4 | TGTGCCAGCAGTGGACGGGGAATTAGTGAAGCTTTCTTT | CASSGRGISEAFF